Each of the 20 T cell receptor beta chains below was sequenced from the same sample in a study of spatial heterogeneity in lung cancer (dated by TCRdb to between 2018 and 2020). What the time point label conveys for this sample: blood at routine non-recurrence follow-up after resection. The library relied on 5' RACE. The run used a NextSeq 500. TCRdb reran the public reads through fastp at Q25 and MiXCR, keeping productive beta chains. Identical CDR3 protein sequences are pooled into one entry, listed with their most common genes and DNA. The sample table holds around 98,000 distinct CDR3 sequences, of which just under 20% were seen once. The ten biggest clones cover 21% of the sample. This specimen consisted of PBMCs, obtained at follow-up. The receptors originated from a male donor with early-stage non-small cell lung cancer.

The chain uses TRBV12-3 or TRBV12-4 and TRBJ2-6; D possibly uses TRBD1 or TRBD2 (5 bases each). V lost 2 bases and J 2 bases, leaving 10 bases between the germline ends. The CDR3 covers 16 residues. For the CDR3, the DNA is TGTGCCAGCAGTTTATTGGGGGTAGCTGGGGCCAACGTCCTGACTTTC. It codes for CASSLLGVAGANVLTF.

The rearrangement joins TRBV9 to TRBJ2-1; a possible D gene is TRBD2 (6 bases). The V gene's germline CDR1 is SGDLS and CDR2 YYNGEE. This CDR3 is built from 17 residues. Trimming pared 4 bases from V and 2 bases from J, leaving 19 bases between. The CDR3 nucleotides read TGTGCCAGCAGCCCCTTTGTGGGGGGAGTCCCCTACAATGAGCAGTTCTTC. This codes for CASSPFVGGVPYNEQFF.

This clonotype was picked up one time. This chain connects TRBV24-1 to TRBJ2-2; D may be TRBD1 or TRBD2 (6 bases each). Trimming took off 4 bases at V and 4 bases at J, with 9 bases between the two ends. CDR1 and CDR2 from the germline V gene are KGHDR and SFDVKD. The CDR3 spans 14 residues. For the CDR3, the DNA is TGTGCCACCAGTGAGAGGGGGGCCACCGGGGAGCTGTTTTTT. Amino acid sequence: CATSERGATGELFF.

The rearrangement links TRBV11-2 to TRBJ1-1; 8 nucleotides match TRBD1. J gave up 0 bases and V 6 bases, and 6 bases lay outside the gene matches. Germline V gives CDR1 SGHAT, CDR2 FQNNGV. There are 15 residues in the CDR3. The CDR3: CASRPKGQVNTEAFF. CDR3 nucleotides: TGTGCCAGCAGGCCTAAGGGACAGGTGAACACTGAAGCTTTCTTT. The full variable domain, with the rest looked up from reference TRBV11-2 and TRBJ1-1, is EAGVAQSPRYKIIEKRQSVAFWCNPISGHATLYWYQQILGQGPKLLIQFQNNGVVDDSQLPKDRFSAERLKGVDSTLKIQPAKLEDSAVYLCASRPKGQVNTEAFFGQGTRLTVV.

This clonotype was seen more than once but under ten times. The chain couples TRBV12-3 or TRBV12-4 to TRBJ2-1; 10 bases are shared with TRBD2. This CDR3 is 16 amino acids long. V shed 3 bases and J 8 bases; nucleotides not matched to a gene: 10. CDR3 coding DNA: TGTGCCAGCAGTTTTGATCCTAGCGGGAGTTCAGATGAGCAGTTCTTC. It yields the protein CASSFDPSGSSDEQFF.

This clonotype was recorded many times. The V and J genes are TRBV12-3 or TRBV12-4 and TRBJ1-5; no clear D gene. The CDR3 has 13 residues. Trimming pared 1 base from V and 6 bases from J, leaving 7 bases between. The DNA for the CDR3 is TGTGCCAGCAGTTTAGTTGAATCTCAGCCCCAGCATTTT. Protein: CASSLVESQPQHF.

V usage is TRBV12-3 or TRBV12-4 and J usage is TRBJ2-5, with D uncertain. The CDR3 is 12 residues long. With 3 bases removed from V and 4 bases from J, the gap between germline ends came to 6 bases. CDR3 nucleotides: TGTGCCAGCAGTTTTTACAGAGAGACCCAGTACTTC. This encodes CASSFYRETQYF.

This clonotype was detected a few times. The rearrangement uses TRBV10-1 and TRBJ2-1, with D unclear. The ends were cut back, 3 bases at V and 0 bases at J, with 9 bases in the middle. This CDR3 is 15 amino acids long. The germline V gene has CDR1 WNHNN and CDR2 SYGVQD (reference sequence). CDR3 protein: CASSDPASSYNEQFF. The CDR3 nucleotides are TGCGCCAGCAGTGACCCCGCCAGCTCCTACAATGAGCAGTTCTTC.

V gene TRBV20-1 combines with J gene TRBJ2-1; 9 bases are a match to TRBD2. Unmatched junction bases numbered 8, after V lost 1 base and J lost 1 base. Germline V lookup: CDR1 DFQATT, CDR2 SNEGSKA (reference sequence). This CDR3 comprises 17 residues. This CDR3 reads CSARGSRREGSYNEQFF. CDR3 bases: TGCAGTGCTAGAGGTTCTAGGCGGGAGGGGTCCTACAATGAGCAGTTCTTC.

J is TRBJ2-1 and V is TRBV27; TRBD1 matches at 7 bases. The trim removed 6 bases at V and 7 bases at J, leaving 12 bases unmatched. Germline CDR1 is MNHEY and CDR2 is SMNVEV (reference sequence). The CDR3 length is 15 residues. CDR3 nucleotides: TGTGCCAGCAGATCTAACAGGGGCGTCTGGAATGAGCAGTTCTTC. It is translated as CASRSNRGVWNEQFF.

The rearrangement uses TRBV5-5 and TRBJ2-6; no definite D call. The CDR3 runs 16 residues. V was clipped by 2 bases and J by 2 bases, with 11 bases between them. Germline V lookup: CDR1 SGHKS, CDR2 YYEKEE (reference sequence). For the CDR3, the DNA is TGTGCCAGCAGCTTCGACAAAACGACTGGGGCCAACGTCCTGACTTTC. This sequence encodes CASSFDKTTGANVLTF.

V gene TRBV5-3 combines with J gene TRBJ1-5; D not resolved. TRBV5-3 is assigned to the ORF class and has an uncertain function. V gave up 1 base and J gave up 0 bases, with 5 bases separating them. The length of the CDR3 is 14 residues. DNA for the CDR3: TGTGCCAGAAGCTTGAAAGATAGCAATCAGCCCCAGCATTTT. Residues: CARSLKDSNQPQHF.

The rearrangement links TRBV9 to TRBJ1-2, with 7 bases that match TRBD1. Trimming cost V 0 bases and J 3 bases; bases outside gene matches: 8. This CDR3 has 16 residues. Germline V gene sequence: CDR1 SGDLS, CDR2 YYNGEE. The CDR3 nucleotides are TGTGCCAGCAGCGTAGGTCGACAGGGCTTTTACTATGGCTACACCTTC. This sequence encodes CASSVGRQGFYYGYTF.

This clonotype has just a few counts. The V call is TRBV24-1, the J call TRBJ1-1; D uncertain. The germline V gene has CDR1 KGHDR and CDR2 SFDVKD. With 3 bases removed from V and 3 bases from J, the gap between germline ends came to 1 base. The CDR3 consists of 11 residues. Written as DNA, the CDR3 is TGTGCCACCAGTGATGACACTGAAGCTTTCTTT. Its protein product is CATSDDTEAFF.

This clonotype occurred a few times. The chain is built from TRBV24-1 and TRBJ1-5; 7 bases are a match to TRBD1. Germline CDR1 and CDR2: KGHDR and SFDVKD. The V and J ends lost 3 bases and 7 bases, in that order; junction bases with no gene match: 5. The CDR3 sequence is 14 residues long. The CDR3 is CATSDPTGAQPQHF. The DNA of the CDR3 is TGTGCCACCAGTGATCCCACAGGGGCGCAGCCCCAGCATTTT.

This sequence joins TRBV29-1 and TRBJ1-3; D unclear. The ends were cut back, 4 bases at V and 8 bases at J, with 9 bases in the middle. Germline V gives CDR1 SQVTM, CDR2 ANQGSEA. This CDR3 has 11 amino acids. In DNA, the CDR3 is TGCAGCGTTGTCGCAGCTGACACCATATATTTT. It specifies CSVVAADTIYF. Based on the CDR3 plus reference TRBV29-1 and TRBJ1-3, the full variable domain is SAVISQKPSRDICQRGTSLTIQCQVDSQVTMMFWYRQQPGQSLTLIATANQGSEATYESGFVIDKFPISRPNLTFSTLTVSNMSPEDSSIYLCSVVAADTIYFGEGSWLTVV.

CDR3 sequence: CASSQDRVTDTQYF. DNA of the CDR3: TGTGCCAGCTCACAGGACAGAGTCACAGATACGCAGTATTTT. The rearrangement links TRBV18 to TRBJ2-3; possible D gene TRBD1, 6 bases. The CDR3 runs to 14 residues. The germline V gene has CDR1 KGHSH and CDR2 LQKENI. Trimming took 4 bases from V and 2 from J, leaving 10 bases between them.

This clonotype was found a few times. The CDR3 region has the DNA TGCAGTGCGACCCCCAGCGGGGGTCACCAAGAGACCCAGTACTTC. Encoded protein: CSATPSGGHQETQYF. The gene calls are TRBV20-1 and TRBJ2-5, with TRBD2 identical over 8 bases. The CDR3 runs 15 residues. Germline assignment: CDR1 DFQATT and CDR2 SNEGSKA (reference sequence). V lost 6 bases and J lost 0; bases outside the gene matches: 9.

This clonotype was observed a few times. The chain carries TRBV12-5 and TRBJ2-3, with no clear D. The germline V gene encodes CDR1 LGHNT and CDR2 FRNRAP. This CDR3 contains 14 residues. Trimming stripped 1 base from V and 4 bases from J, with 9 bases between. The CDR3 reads CASGLEKGADTQYF. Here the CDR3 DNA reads TGTGCTAGTGGTTTGGAAAAGGGTGCAGATACGCAGTATTTT.

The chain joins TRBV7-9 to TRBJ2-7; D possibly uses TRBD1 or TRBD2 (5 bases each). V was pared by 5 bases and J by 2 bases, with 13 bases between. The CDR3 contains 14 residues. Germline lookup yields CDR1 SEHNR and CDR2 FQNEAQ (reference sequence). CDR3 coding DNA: TGTGCCAGCAGCCACTTGGGACCTCCCTACGAGCAGTACTTC. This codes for CASSHLGPPYEQYF.